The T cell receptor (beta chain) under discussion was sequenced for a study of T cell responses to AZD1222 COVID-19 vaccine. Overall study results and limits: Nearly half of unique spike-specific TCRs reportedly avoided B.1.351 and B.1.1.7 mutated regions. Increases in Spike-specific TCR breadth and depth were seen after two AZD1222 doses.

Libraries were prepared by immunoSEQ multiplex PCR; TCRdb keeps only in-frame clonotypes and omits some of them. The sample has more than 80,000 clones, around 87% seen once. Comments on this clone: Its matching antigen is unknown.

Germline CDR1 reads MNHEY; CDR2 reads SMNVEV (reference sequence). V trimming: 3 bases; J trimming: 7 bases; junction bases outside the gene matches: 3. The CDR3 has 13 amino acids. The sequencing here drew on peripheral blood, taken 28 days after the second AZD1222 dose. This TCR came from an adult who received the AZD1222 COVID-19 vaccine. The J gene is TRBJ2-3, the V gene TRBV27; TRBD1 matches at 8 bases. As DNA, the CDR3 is TGTGCCAGCAGTTTTGGGACAGGCTATACGCAGTATTTT. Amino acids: CASSFGTGYTQYF.